This T cell receptor beta chain was sequenced in a study of shared clonotypes between healthy human individuals. CDR3 length: 13 residues. The germline gives CDR1 LNHDA, CDR2 SQIVND (reference sequence). Trimming shortened V by 7 bases and J by 4 bases, and 11 bases separated the two germline ends. Study results and caveats: Read depth was anticipated to influence clonotype sharing among donors.

Splitting of CD4+ cells produced CD45RA+ naive and CD45RA-negative memory subsets. Every immunoSEQ plate was one replicate of a subset's evenly spread DNA. Here immunoSEQ multiplex PCR was the method, and the copy in TCRdb shows in-frame clones only, minus some. The data show hundreds of thousands of clones, around four fifths seen once. The count of this clone is one. Its cognate antigen is unknown. The rearrangement joins TRBV19 to TRBJ1-5; no reliable D call. The receptor was derived from a woman aged 30 to 39 in good health. The sequenced material came from memory CD4+ T cells sorted from blood. Subset described: CD45RA-negative fraction. This CDR3 is CASTGQVNQPQHF. In DNA, the CDR3 is TGTGCCAGTACTGGGCAGGTAAATCAGCCCCAGCATTTT.